A selection of T cell receptor beta chains follows, all from one sample in a study of cytomegalovirus exposure and HLA in healthy donors. Measured with immunoSEQ multiplex PCR; TCRdb has only the in-frame clones, and not every one. Seen here are approximately 150,000 clones, around four fifths observed once, and the top ten hold 1.3%. Material: PBMCs. The source of these receptors is a man aged 30-40 years in good health and CMV-seronegative. The conserved cysteine and the conserved F or W are not part of the CDR3 here. Each record gives: CDR3 length, V gene, CDR3 protein.

length: 10; V: TRBV30; CDR3: AWSVGGAEAF
length: 14; V: TRBV7-2; CDR3: ASSTGQALAKNIQY
length: 12; V: TRBV6-5; CDR3: ASSRQGGVNEQF
length: 14; V: TRBV12-5; CDR3: ASGEIRQGVTDTQY
length: 13; V: TRBV7-2; CDR3: ASRPGTGAGQPQH
length: 13; V: TRBV18; CDR3: ASSPDRARSYEQY
length: 9; V: TRBV5-1; CDR3: ASSYLGEQY
length: 11; V: TRBV2; CDR3: ASRGQRNTEAF
length: 16; V: TRBV7-2; CDR3: ASSLGVTGLAGPYEQY
length: 11; V: TRBV28; CDR3: ASSSGETTEQY
length: 17; V: TRBV10-1; CDR3: ASSESGGLAGNSYNEQF
length: 13; V: TRBV9; CDR3: ASSKQGTGANVLT
length: 13; V: TRBV10-3; CDR3: AISELAGGGSEQY
length: 10; V: TRBV28; CDR3: ASSLLAYEQY
length: 12; V: TRBV7-3; CDR3: ASSAGTTTDTQY
length: 15; V: TRBV5-8; CDR3: ASSLVFSGAHTGELF
length: 16; V: TRBV4-3; CDR3: ASSQVVVSGSSYNEQF
length: 13; V: TRBV6-5; CDR3: ASSLGGPGANVLT
length: 12; V: TRBV30; CDR3: AWKMTGVGAEAF
length: 15; V: TRBV7-9; CDR3: ASSLDGGTVILYGYT
length: 11; V: TRBV7-2; CDR3: ASSTTGVYEQY
length: 10; V: TRBV19; CDR3: ASTRSGNTIY
length: 12; V: TRBV5-4; CDR3: ASSLRGVRETQY
length: 13; V: TRBV18; CDR3: ASSPLPGRTDTQY
length: 13; V: TRBV30; CDR3: AWSYRDRGLYEQY
length: 11; V: TRBV30; CDR3: AHQGDTNEKLF
length: 12; V: TRBV9; CDR3: ASSAGQGVDEQY
length: 17; V: TRBV5-1; CDR3: ASGSWELGLAGNTGELF
length: 15; V: TRBV7-9; CDR3: ASSGRMDRALTNTQY
length: 12; V: TRBV28; CDR3: ASSLVGGTNTQY
length: 13; V: TRBV30; CDR3: AWWHGAQRNQPQH
length: 13; V: TRBV28; CDR3: ASSLQGVSQETQY
length: 17; V: TRBV4-2; CDR3: ASSQAGRELAGGQETQY
length: 12; V: TRBV7-8; CDR3: ASSKGQAPDTQY
length: 12; V: TRBV11-2; CDR3: ASSLGREVVQQY
length: 11; V: TRBV5-1; CDR3: ASMGQANTEAF
length: 12; V: TRBV6-1; CDR3: ASSERTAYYGYT
length: 14; V: TRBV28; CDR3: ASSSRGQGNMNIQY
length: 12; V: TRBV5-4; CDR3: ASSSGDRMDGYT
length: 11; V: TRBV5-4; CDR3: AMKLAGDYEQY
length: 11; V: TRBV6-6; CDR3: ASRTRNTGELF
length: 13; V: TRBV10-1; CDR3: ASSDGQSSGNTIY
length: 12; V: TRBV30; CDR3: AWSVMDSSYEQY
length: 11; V: TRBV5-6; CDR3: ATTGDIYNEQF
length: 8; V: TRBV29-1; CDR3: SVGTAGYT
length: 11; V: TRBV5-1; CDR3: ASSGTIQETQY
length: 15; V: TRBV28; CDR3: ASSSPWVAGPKETQY
length: 13; V: TRBV25-1; CDR3: ASSGGSSYNSPLH
length: 15; V: TRBV19; CDR3: ASSSGQGHPSTDTQY
length: 15; V: TRBV2; CDR3: ASSRAPYPGQGNPLH
length: 13; V: TRBV5-1; CDR3: ASSWGEDSNQPQH
length: 13; V: TRBV5-1; CDR3: ASSLFGQGTDTQY
length: 11; V: TRBV28; CDR3: ARRQVFGSGYT